The 4 T cell receptor beta chains in this list originate from one sample, sequenced in a study of T cells in Graves' hyperthyroidism and ophthalmopathy. RNA transcripts were the template for amplifying TCR beta CDR3 regions. The HTBI set primed first-round TCR CDR3 RT-PCR. MiXCR, run by TCRdb on the multiplex PCR reads, gives a single entry per CDR3 protein. The table lists some 620,000 distinct CDR3 sequences, under 20% of them singletons. Sequencing used blood. The origin of the receptors is a woman in her thirties with Graves' hyperthyroidism.

This clonotype was recorded at least ten times. The CDR3 loop is CASSLSTAGGPDTQYF. CDR3 sequence (DNA): TGCGCCAGCAGCTTGTCGACAGCGGGAGGACCAGATACGCAGTATTTT. The rearrangement uses TRBV5-1 and TRBJ2-3, with 9 bases that match TRBD2. CDR3 length equals 16 residues. In germline, CDR1 is SGHRS, CDR2 YFSETQ. The junction had 7 bases not matched to a gene; V was cut back by 1 base and J by 4 bases.

There are many counts of this clonotype. The chain uses TRBV11-2 and TRBJ2-1; 7 nucleotides line up with TRBD2. The germline CDR1 and CDR2 sequences are SGHAT and FQNNGV. Trimming cost V 3 bases and J 4 bases; bases outside gene matches: 6. The CDR3 runs to 15 residues. The CDR3: CASSLGLKMYNEQFF. The DNA for the CDR3 is TGTGCCAGCAGCTTGGGACTAAAAATGTACAATGAGCAGTTCTTC.

In its sample, this clonotype was seen many times. The V and J genes are TRBV11-2 and TRBJ2-7, with a possible D match to TRBD2 (5 bases). The V end lost 6 bases, the J end lost 5 bases, and 17 bases lay between the germline ends. The CDR3 contains 14 residues. Germline CDR1 and CDR2: SGHAT and FQNNGV. The CDR3 coding sequence is TGTGCCAGCAGACTAAGGAGGATCGCCAACGAGCAGTACTTC. Its protein is CASRLRRIANEQYF.

The chain links TRBV7-2 to TRBJ1-3; maybe TRBD1 (6 bases). From germline, CDR1 is SGHTA and CDR2 FQGNSA. V lost 1 base and J 2 bases, leaving 18 bases between the germline ends. The CDR3 spans 18 residues. The CDR3 sequence is CASSLVGGGGGPGNTIYF. CDR3 nucleotide sequence: TGTGCCAGCAGCTTAGTAGGGGGTGGGGGGGGACCTGGAAACACCATATATTTT.